This T cell receptor beta chain was sequenced in a study of CD8+ T cells in alopecia areata. Overall study results and limits: Both scalp clonality and the expanded CD8+ clones among the top 100 showed a significant decrease with tofacitinib. Clonality in lesional scalp, especially alopecia totalis/universalis, exceeded that of normal scalp.

The treatment denotes: oral pan-JAK inhibitor, 5-10 mg twice daily. Extracted from the samples, RNA was reverse transcribed into cDNA to serve as the sequencing template. The data were produced by immunoSEQ multiplex PCR, yet TCRdb's version contains in-frame clones alone and is incomplete. Of around 300,000 clones in the sample, 50% to 75% were seen once. On this clone itself: No antigen is known for it.

This clonotype was obtained from a human donor with alopecia areata. Sequenced here: CD4+ T cells sorted from blood, sampled between weeks 51 and 52, from a patient treated with tofacitinib.

The CDR3 DNA is TGTGCCAGCAGCCTGAAGACTAGCCACGGTATCCTACGTAATGAGCAGTTCTTC. Amino acids: CASSLKTSHGILRNEQFF. This chain connects TRBV7-9 to TRBJ2-1; TRBD2 matches 7 bases. Germline CDR1 SEHNR, CDR2 FQNEAQ (reference sequence). The CDR3 runs 18 residues. Trimming cost V 5 bases and J 7 bases; bases outside gene matches: 20.